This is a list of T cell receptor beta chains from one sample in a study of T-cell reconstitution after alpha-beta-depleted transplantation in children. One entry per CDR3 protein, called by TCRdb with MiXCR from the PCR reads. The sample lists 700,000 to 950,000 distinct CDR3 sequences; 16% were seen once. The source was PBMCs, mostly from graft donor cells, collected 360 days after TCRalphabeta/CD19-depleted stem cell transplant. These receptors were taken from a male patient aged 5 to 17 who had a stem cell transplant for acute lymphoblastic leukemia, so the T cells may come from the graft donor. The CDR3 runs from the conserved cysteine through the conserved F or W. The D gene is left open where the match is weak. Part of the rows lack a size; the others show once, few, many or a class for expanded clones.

CDR3nt: TGTGCCAGCAGCTTAGCTCTCCCGGAGACCCAGTACTTC
CDR3aa: CASSLALPETQYF
j_gene: TRBJ2-5
abundance: .
d_gene: .
v_gene: TRBV7-2

CDR3nt: TGCGCCAGCAGTGGAACAGTCTACGAGCAGTACTTC
CDR3aa: CASSGTVYEQYF
j_gene: TRBJ2-7
abundance: .
d_gene: .
v_gene: TRBV10-1

CDR3nt: TGTGCCAGCAGCTTCGTTCCCCGAATTCAGGGGACCCAGTACTTC
CDR3aa: CASSFVPRIQGTQYF
j_gene: TRBJ2-5
abundance: many
d_gene: .
v_gene: TRBV12-3/TRBV12-4

CDR3nt: TGTGCCAGCAGCTGGACAGAATCTAACTATGGCTACACCTTC
CDR3aa: CASSWTESNYGYTF
j_gene: TRBJ1-2
abundance: .
d_gene: .
v_gene: TRBV7-8

CDR3nt: TGCGCCAGCAGCCACATAGCGGGAGTATCCGAGCAGTACTTC
CDR3aa: CASSHIAGVSEQYF
j_gene: TRBJ2-7
abundance: few
d_gene: TRBD2
v_gene: TRBV10-2

CDR3nt: TGTGCCAGCAGTGCCTCGTTGACTAGCGGGAGGGAGATGGGGAATGAGCAGTTCTTC
CDR3aa: CASSASLTSGREMGNEQFF
j_gene: TRBJ2-1
abundance: few
d_gene: TRBD2
v_gene: TRBV11-2

CDR3nt: TGCAGTGCTAGAGATCTAGGCACCTACGAGCAGTACTTC
CDR3aa: CSARDLGTYEQYF
j_gene: TRBJ2-7
abundance: few
d_gene: .
v_gene: TRBV20-1

CDR3nt: TGTGCCAGCAGCTTAGCTGGTAGCAGGGACATTAAAGCTTTCTTT
CDR3aa: CASSLAGSRDIKAFF
j_gene: TRBJ1-1
abundance: few
d_gene: .
v_gene: TRBV7-8

CDR3nt: TGTGCCAGCAGCCCCAGAGGCGCTCCCTCTTCCTACAATGAGCAGTTCTTC
CDR3aa: CASSPRGAPSSYNEQFF
j_gene: TRBJ2-1
abundance: .
d_gene: .
v_gene: TRBV3-1

CDR3nt: TGTGCCAGCAGCCTCCCCAGGGGGGGGCTCACAGATACGCAGTATTTT
CDR3aa: CASSLPRGGLTDTQYF
j_gene: TRBJ2-3
abundance: .
d_gene: .
v_gene: TRBV7-8

CDR3nt: TGCGCCAGCAGCCAAGACGGGACTAGGGGAGAGGTTGCGCAGTATTTT
CDR3aa: CASSQDGTRGEVAQYF
j_gene: TRBJ2-3
abundance: .
d_gene: TRBD2
v_gene: TRBV4-1

CDR3nt: TGCGCCAGCACACCCGGCAGTACTGGGGCCAACGTCCTGACTTTC
CDR3aa: CASTPGSTGANVLTF
j_gene: TRBJ2-6
abundance: .
d_gene: .
v_gene: TRBV5-1

CDR3nt: TGTGCCAGCAGCTTTTATATGACTGAAGCTTTCTTT
CDR3aa: CASSFYMTEAFF
j_gene: TRBJ1-1
abundance: .
d_gene: .
v_gene: TRBV7-3

CDR3nt: TGCAGCATCATCCCCGGGACAGTAGTTATAGCCAAAAACATTCAGTACTTC
CDR3aa: CSIIPGTVVIAKNIQYF
j_gene: TRBJ2-4
abundance: .
d_gene: TRBD1
v_gene: TRBV20-1

CDR3nt: TGTGCCAGTAGTATAGCCTCCGGGACAACTCAAGAGACCCAGTACTTC
CDR3aa: CASSIASGTTQETQYF
j_gene: TRBJ2-5
abundance: .
d_gene: .
v_gene: TRBV19

CDR3nt: TGCAGCGTTGTGGGACAGGGTCCCTCTGGGGCCAACGTCCTGACTTTC
CDR3aa: CSVVGQGPSGANVLTF
j_gene: TRBJ2-6
abundance: .
d_gene: TRBD1
v_gene: TRBV29-1

CDR3nt: TGTGCCAGCAATAAGGGGGAGACCCCCAACGAGCAGTACTTC
CDR3aa: CASNKGETPNEQYF
j_gene: TRBJ2-7
abundance: few
d_gene: .
v_gene: TRBV7-9

CDR3nt: TGCGCCAGCAGCTTAACGGCAGGGGGCTGGGCCCAGTACTTC
CDR3aa: CASSLTAGGWAQYF
j_gene: TRBJ2-5
abundance: .
d_gene: TRBD1
v_gene: TRBV5-1

CDR3nt: TGTGCCAGCAGCCATCGACAGGGAGAAGAGACCCAGTACTTC
CDR3aa: CASSHRQGEETQYF
j_gene: TRBJ2-5
abundance: .
d_gene: TRBD1
v_gene: TRBV11-3

CDR3nt: TGCGCCAGCAGCCAAGACGGGAGAAGTGGGGCAGCGGGAAAGGAGACCCAGTACTTC
CDR3aa: CASSQDGRSGAAGKETQYF
j_gene: TRBJ2-5
abundance: .
d_gene: TRBD2
v_gene: TRBV4-1

CDR3nt: TGTGCCAGCGTCAAGGAGACAGGGGGCATCACTGAAGCTTTCTTT
CDR3aa: CASVKETGGITEAFF
j_gene: TRBJ1-1
abundance: few
d_gene: TRBD1
v_gene: TRBV28

CDR3nt: TGCAGTGCCCCGCAGCGGTACAATGAGCAGTTCTTC
CDR3aa: CSAPQRYNEQFF
j_gene: TRBJ2-1
abundance: few
d_gene: .
v_gene: TRBV20-1

CDR3nt: TGTGCCAGCAGGCGGGTAACATACGAGCAGTACTTC
CDR3aa: CASRRVTYEQYF
j_gene: TRBJ2-7
abundance: few
d_gene: .
v_gene: TRBV6-6

CDR3nt: TGTGCCACCAGCATCTCCGGACAGGGAGTATATGGCTACACCTTC
CDR3aa: CATSISGQGVYGYTF
j_gene: TRBJ1-2
abundance: few
d_gene: TRBD1
v_gene: TRBV15

CDR3nt: TGTGCCAGCACCCCCTTATTTGGGAGGGCCATAAAAACTTCTGAGCAGTTCTTC
CDR3aa: CASTPLFGRAIKTSEQFF
j_gene: TRBJ2-1
abundance: .
d_gene: TRBD2
v_gene: TRBV3-1

CDR3nt: TGTGCCATTGAAGTGGGCAATGAGCAGTTCTTC
CDR3aa: CAIEVGNEQFF
j_gene: TRBJ2-1
abundance: once
d_gene: .
v_gene: TRBV19

CDR3nt: TGCGCCAGCAGCCTTCTACTAGCGGGAGATACCCAGTACTTC
CDR3aa: CASSLLLAGDTQYF
j_gene: TRBJ2-5
abundance: many
d_gene: TRBD2
v_gene: TRBV4-1

CDR3nt: TGTGCCAGCAGTCCTGACCGACTAGCGGGCAGGAAGAATGAGCAGTTCTTC
CDR3aa: CASSPDRLAGRKNEQFF
j_gene: TRBJ2-1
abundance: many
d_gene: TRBD2
v_gene: TRBV6-2/TRBV6-3

CDR3nt: TGTGCCAGCAGCCCCCCCGGGACTAGCGCGTACAATGAGCAGTTCTTC
CDR3aa: CASSPPGTSAYNEQFF
j_gene: TRBJ2-1
abundance: many
d_gene: TRBD2
v_gene: TRBV6-1

CDR3nt: TGCAGTGCTTCCGGGCCGCGGCAGCCCCAGCATTTT
CDR3aa: CSASGPRQPQHF
j_gene: TRBJ1-5
abundance: many
d_gene: .
v_gene: TRBV20-1

CDR3nt: TGTGCCAGCAAGGGCCCCTCCGGTCTATCCAACTACAATGAGCAGTTCTTC
CDR3aa: CASKGPSGLSNYNEQFF
j_gene: TRBJ2-1
abundance: few
d_gene: .
v_gene: TRBV6-2/TRBV6-3

CDR3nt: TGCGCCAGCAGCCAAGAAAGGGGTACGCTCTACATTCAGTACTTC
CDR3aa: CASSQERGTLYIQYF
j_gene: TRBJ2-4
abundance: once
d_gene: .
v_gene: TRBV4-1

CDR3nt: TGCGCCAGCAGCCTGGGACAGCACCAAGAGACCCAGTACTTC
CDR3aa: CASSLGQHQETQYF
j_gene: TRBJ2-5
abundance: few
d_gene: TRBD1
v_gene: TRBV4-1

CDR3nt: TGTGCCAGCAGCGTAGGCCGACACCCATACGAGCAGTACTTC
CDR3aa: CASSVGRHPYEQYF
j_gene: TRBJ2-7
abundance: few
d_gene: .
v_gene: TRBV9

CDR3nt: TGTGCCAGCAGCCGAGAGTTGCGGGAGAGCTACGAGCAGTACTTC
CDR3aa: CASSRELRESYEQYF
j_gene: TRBJ2-7
abundance: .
d_gene: TRBD2
v_gene: TRBV13

CDR3nt: TGTGCCAGCAGCTTAGGGACAGGGGTGGGAGATACGCAGTATTTT
CDR3aa: CASSLGTGVGDTQYF
j_gene: TRBJ2-3
abundance: .
d_gene: TRBD1
v_gene: TRBV7-4

CDR3nt: TGTGCCAGCAGTTACGTGGGTAGCTCTGGGGCCAACGTCCTGACTTTC
CDR3aa: CASSYVGSSGANVLTF
j_gene: TRBJ2-6
abundance: .
d_gene: .
v_gene: TRBV6-5

CDR3nt: TGTGCCAGCAGCTTAGCAGTCGGGTCGGAGGATACTCCTACCGGGGAGCTGTTTTTT
CDR3aa: CASSLAVGSEDTPTGELFF
j_gene: TRBJ2-2
abundance: .
d_gene: .
v_gene: TRBV11-1

CDR3nt: TGCGCCAGCAGTCATACAAATGGGGGGGTCTACAATGAGCAGTTCTTC
CDR3aa: CASSHTNGGVYNEQFF
j_gene: TRBJ2-1
abundance: .
d_gene: TRBD2
v_gene: TRBV23-1

CDR3nt: TGTGCCAGCAGGACGACTAGTGACAATGAGCAGTTCTTC
CDR3aa: CASRTTSDNEQFF
j_gene: TRBJ2-1
abundance: many
d_gene: .
v_gene: TRBV12-3/TRBV12-4

CDR3nt: TGTGCCAGCAGTTACCTAGGACATTGGGCCGCCACAGATACGCAGTATTTT
CDR3aa: CASSYLGHWAATDTQYF
j_gene: TRBJ2-3
abundance: few
d_gene: .
v_gene: TRBV6-5

CDR3nt: TGTGCCAGCAGCCTAGCGGGAGAATTGGCAGATACGCAGTATTTT
CDR3aa: CASSLAGELADTQYF
j_gene: TRBJ2-3
abundance: .
d_gene: TRBD2
v_gene: TRBV4-2

CDR3nt: TGCGCCAGCAGCCAACCTAGGGCAGGGCAACAACAAAACATTCAGTACTTC
CDR3aa: CASSQPRAGQQQNIQYF
j_gene: TRBJ2-4
abundance: few
d_gene: .
v_gene: TRBV4-1

CDR3nt: TGTGCCAGCAGTCCCCTGGACTACTACGAGCAGTACTTC
CDR3aa: CASSPLDYYEQYF
j_gene: TRBJ2-7
abundance: many
d_gene: .
v_gene: TRBV12-3/TRBV12-4

CDR3nt: TGTGCCAGCAGCGGGCCTTCGGGGGGCGCCTACAATGAGCAGTTCTTC
CDR3aa: CASSGPSGGAYNEQFF
j_gene: TRBJ2-1
abundance: many
d_gene: .
v_gene: TRBV9